The 30 T cell receptor beta chains below were found in one sample sequenced in a study of blood T cell repertoires in COVID-19. The table came from immunoSEQ multiplex PCR; TCRdb's copy has only in-frame clones and leaves some out. The table includes approximately 270,000 clones, around nine tenths detected once. Sequencing input: peripheral blood. Receptor source: a middle-aged man with acute or convalescent COVID-19.

The chain couples TRBV19 to TRBJ1-1; 9 bases line up with TRBD1. The CDR3 sequence is 16 residues long. V lost 1 base to trimming and J lost 4 bases; unmatched junction nucleotides: 7. CDR1 LNHDA and CDR2 SQIVND come from the germline V gene (reference sequence). This CDR3 is CASSIVTGGAGTEAFF. The DNA of the CDR3 is TGTGCCAGTAGTATAGTCACAGGGGGCGCAGGCACTGAAGCTTTCTTT.

V usage is TRBV27 and J usage is TRBJ1-5; 11 bases are shared with TRBD1. This CDR3 contains 21 residues. V dropped 5 bases and J dropped 0; count of bases not matched to a gene: 18. Germline CDR1 reads MNHEY; CDR2 reads SMNVEV (reference sequence). The CDR3 DNA reads as TGTGCCAGCAGTCCTTTCTTCGGACAGGGGGCGGGGTTGTTTAGCAATCAGCCCCAGCATTTT. As protein: CASSPFFGQGAGLFSNQPQHF.

This clone occurred a few times. The gene calls are TRBV4-1 and TRBJ2-1; the match to TRBD2 covers 8 bases. CDR1 and CDR2 from the germline V gene are MGHRA and YSYEKL. Trimming cost V 4 bases and J 7 bases; bases outside gene matches: 9. The CDR3 extends over 15 amino acids. The CDR3 loop reads CASSPPLAGGNEQFF. CDR3 nucleotide sequence: TGCGCCAGCAGCCCCCCACTCGCGGGGGGAAATGAGCAGTTCTTC.

The V gene is TRBV3-1 (or the pseudogene TRBV3-2), the J gene TRBJ2-4, with a weak D call TRBD2 (6 bases). CDR3 length: 14 residues. Germline loops: CDR1 LGHDT, CDR2 YNNKEL (reference sequence). The germline V and J ends were trimmed by 8 bases and 3 bases, with 14 bases remaining between them. The CDR3 sequence: CASRDSGDKNIQYF. CDR3 coding DNA: TGTGCCAGCCGGGACTCCGGGGACAAAAACATTCAGTACTTC.

The chain is built from TRBV30 and TRBJ1-3; D is unresolved. This CDR3 is 12 amino acids long. Germline V gene sequence: CDR1 GTSNPN, CDR2 SVGIG (reference sequence). V lost 2 bases and J 2 bases, leaving 4 bases between the germline ends. As DNA, the CDR3 is TGTGCCTGGAGTCTTCCTGGAAACACCATATATTTT. It codes for CAWSLPGNTIYF.

The rearrangement joins TRBV10-3 to TRBJ1-1; D may be TRBD1 (5 bases). Between the trimmed V and J ends, which lost 0 bases and 1 base, there was a span of 15 bases. Germline-derived CDR1 and CDR2 are ENHRY and SYGVKD. The CDR3 has 17 residues. The CDR3 region has the DNA TGTGCCATCAGTGAGTCGACCGGAAGGGGTAAGAACACTGAAGCTTTCTTT. It specifies CAISESTGRGKNTEAFF.

V gene TRBV7-2 combines with J gene TRBJ1-2; a possible D gene is TRBD1 (6 bases). This CDR3 spans 14 amino acids. Trimming removed 1 base from V and 3 bases from J, with 9 bases in between. Germline loops: CDR1 SGHTA, CDR2 FQGNSA. The CDR3: CASSLDRDDYGYTF. The CDR3 region has the DNA TGTGCCAGCAGCTTAGACAGGGACGACTATGGCTACACCTTC.

The chain links TRBV5-1 to TRBJ2-7; possibly TRBD1 for D (6 bases). Trimming cost V 4 bases and J 0 bases, with 14 bases left between them. This CDR3 is built from 15 residues. CDR1 is SGHRS, CDR2 YFSETQ, per germline. CDR3 residues: CASSDGQISSYEQYF. CDR3 in DNA: TGCGCCAGCAGCGATGGACAGATCAGCTCCTACGAGCAGTACTTC.

The chain combines TRBV9 with TRBJ2-1, with 9 bases fitting TRBD2. Trimming cost V 2 bases and J 5 bases; bases outside gene matches: 5. Germline V gene data show CDR1 as SGDLS and CDR2 as YYNGEE. The CDR3 sequence is 15 residues long. CDR3 sequence: CASSVGTSSHNEQFF. CDR3 in DNA: TGTGCCAGCAGCGTCGGGACTAGCAGTCACAATGAGCAGTTCTTC.

A few counts support this clone. The chain uses TRBV2 and TRBJ2-1, with TRBD1 matching over 7 bases. V trimming: 1 base; J trimming: 7 bases; junction bases outside the gene matches: 10. CDR1 and CDR2 from the germline V gene are SNHLY and FYNNEI. There are 16 residues in the CDR3. CDR3 coding DNA: TGTGCCAGCAGTGAAGAGGGCAGGGGGTGGGCTAATGAGCAGTTCTTC. It codes for CASSEEGRGWANEQFF.

The rearrangement links TRBV5-6 to TRBJ1-6; a possible D gene is TRBD1 (5 bases). V dropped 0 bases and J dropped 2 bases, with 18 bases sitting between them. From germline, CDR1 is SGHDT and CDR2 YYEEEE. The CDR3 extends over 19 amino acids. CDR3 nucleotide sequence: TGTGCCAGCAGCTTGGCTCACGGGGGAAGTATCGCCTATAATTCACCCCTCCACTTT. Protein sequence: CASSLAHGGSIAYNSPLHF.

V and J are TRBV19 and TRBJ1-1, with D maybe TRBD1 (5 bases). The CDR3 length is 16 residues. Per germline, CDR1 LNHDA and CDR2 SQIVND (reference sequence). V shed 7 bases and J shed 2 bases, with 20 bases lying between them. CDR3 loop: CASTSIQVPSNTEAFF. For the CDR3, the DNA is TGTGCCAGTACGAGCATACAGGTTCCCTCTAACACTGAAGCTTTCTTT.

The rearrangement joins TRBV3-1 (or the pseudogene TRBV3-2) to TRBJ2-4; a weak D match, TRBD2 (7 bases). Trimming pared 4 bases from V and 1 base from J, leaving 14 bases between. The CDR3 totals 16 residues. Germline-derived CDR1 and CDR2 are LGHDT and YNNKEL (reference sequence). The CDR3 coding sequence is TGTGCCAGCAGCCCTCGGGGGGCCGGGGCCAAAAACATTCAGTACTTC. Its protein product is CASSPRGAGAKNIQYF.

The chain links TRBV10-3 to TRBJ1-5; no clear D. Trimming removed 3 bases from V and 1 base from J, with 10 bases in between. Germline values: CDR1 ENHRY, CDR2 SYGVKD. The CDR3 covers 15 residues. This chain's CDR3 is CAISDKGDSNQPQHF. In DNA, the CDR3 is TGTGCCATCAGTGATAAGGGAGACAGCAATCAGCCCCAGCATTTT.

This clone showed up just once. V gene TRBV2 combines with J gene TRBJ1-6, with D unclear. This CDR3 has 13 residues. Trimming took off 3 bases at V and 8 bases at J, with 8 bases between the two ends. Germline assignment: CDR1 SNHLY and CDR2 FYNNEI. The CDR3 bases are TGTGCCAGCAGTGAGGGGAGGCATTCACCCCTCCACTTT. Its translation: CASSEGRHSPLHF.

The chain combines TRBV2 with TRBJ2-7, with D possibly being TRBD1 (5 bases). This CDR3 contains 12 residues. The V gene lost 4 bases and the J gene lost 10 bases, with 14 bases spanning the gap. Germline V gives CDR1 SNHLY, CDR2 FYNNEI. The CDR3 sequence is CASSAVGVYQYF. The CDR3 DNA sequence: TGTGCCAGCAGTGCGGTAGGGGTATATCAGTACTTC.

The CDR3 DNA reads as TGTGCCAGCAGCCCGACTAGCGCCTTCACCGGGGAGCTGTTTTTT. Protein: CASSPTSAFTGELFF. The chain couples TRBV6-6 to TRBJ2-2; TRBD2 matches 8 bases. Per the germline V gene, CDR1 is MNHNY and CDR2 is SVGAGI (reference sequence). The CDR3 is made up of 15 amino acids. Trimming took 6 bases from V and 4 from J; bases not matched to a gene: 7.

The chain combines TRBV14 with TRBJ2-7; 12 bases match TRBD1. The CDR3 has 16 residues. V was pared by 1 base and J by 5 bases, with 6 bases of the junction left unmatched. The germline V gene encodes CDR1 SGHDN and CDR2 FVKESK. CDR3 in amino acids: CASSQVRGQGADEQYF. CDR3 coding DNA: TGTGCCAGCAGCCAAGTTCGGGGACAGGGGGCAGACGAGCAGTACTTC.

The V call is TRBV5-1, the J call TRBJ1-4; a weak D match, TRBD1 (6 bases). The germline CDR1 and CDR2 sequences are SGHRS and YFSETQ. V shed 1 base and J shed 4 bases, with 23 bases lying between them. The CDR3 covers 19 residues. CDR3 bases: TGCGCCAGCAGCTTGAAAATTCAGGTTCAGGGACACCGTAATGAAAAACTGTTTTTT. This gives the protein CASSLKIQVQGHRNEKLFF.

This clone showed up just once. The chain has TRBV10-3 and TRBJ1-1; D is unclear. The length of the CDR3 is 12 residues. Germline V gives CDR1 ENHRY, CDR2 SYGVKD. V lost 4 bases to trimming and J lost 5 bases, with 8 bases between them. This CDR3 reads CAISGGGTEAFF. The CDR3 bases are TGTGCCATCAGTGGCGGAGGGACTGAAGCTTTCTTT.

V gene TRBV5-1 combines with J gene TRBJ2-2; TRBD1 might be the D (5 bases). Trimming cost V 2 bases and J 4 bases, with 9 bases left between them. This CDR3 has 14 amino acids. Germline V CDR1 and CDR2: SGHRS, YFSETQ. In nucleotides, the CDR3 is TGCGCCAGCAGCTTCCAGGGCAGCACCGGGGAGCTGTTTTTT. As protein: CASSFQGSTGELFF.

The rearrangement links TRBV7-2 to TRBJ1-4, with a tentative D call TRBD1 (5 bases). Trimming took off 4 bases at V and 4 bases at J, with 10 bases between the two ends. Germline lookup yields CDR1 SGHTA and CDR2 FQGNSA. CDR3 length: 14 amino acids. CDR3 sequence: CASSSGGYNEKLFF. CDR3 DNA sequence: TGTGCCAGCAGCTCTGGGGGGTATAATGAAAAACTGTTTTTT.

The sample holds one count of this clone. The rearrangement joins TRBV6-5 to TRBJ2-3, with 7 bases identical to TRBD1. Trimming removed 5 bases from V and 6 bases from J; junction bases left unmatched: 2. This CDR3 has 12 residues. CDR1 is MNHEY and CDR2 is SVGAGI in the germline V gene. In DNA, the CDR3 is TGTGCCAGCAGTACACAGGGGGATACGCAGTATTTT. This codes for CASSTQGDTQYF.

The chain carries TRBV13 and TRBJ1-5; no clear D gene. With 3 bases removed from V and 7 bases from J, the gap between germline ends came to 13 bases. Germline V gene sequence: CDR1 PRHDT, CDR2 FYEKMQ (reference sequence). The CDR3 runs 14 residues. This CDR3 is CASSFGTVGQPQHF. The DNA of the CDR3 is TGTGCCAGCAGCTTTGGAACAGTAGGACAGCCCCAGCATTTT. Based on the CDR3 plus reference TRBV13 and TRBJ1-5, the full variable domain is AAGVIQSPRHLIKEKRETATLKCYPIPRHDTVYWYQQGPGQDPQFLISFYEKMQSDKGSIPDRFSAQQFSDYHSELNMSSLELGDSALYFCASSFGTVGQPQHFGDGTRLSIL.

With respect to this clone: This CDR3 is also generated by other DNA sequences in the sample. DNA of the CDR3: TGTGCCAGCAGAGACAGGAGCTACGAGCAGTACTTC. It translates to CASRDRSYEQYF. The V and J genes are TRBV2 and TRBJ2-7, with a weak D call TRBD1 (6 bases). The CDR3 consists of 12 residues. V lost 6 bases and J 3 bases, leaving 9 bases between the germline ends. Germline CDR1 and CDR2: SNHLY and FYNNEI.

This rearrangement joins TRBV15 to TRBJ2-5; 14 bases line up with TRBD2. This CDR3 has 18 amino acids. Looked up from germline, CDR1 is LNHNV and CDR2 is YYDKDF (reference sequence). Trimming at V came to 3 bases and at J to 5 bases, leaving 11 bases not matched to a gene. The DNA for the CDR3 is TGTGCCACCAGCAGGGGACTAGCGGGGGACTTGATTGGGGAGACCCAGTACTTC. Translated, it gives CATSRGLAGDLIGETQYF.

The genes are TRBV19 and TRBJ2-7; TRBD2 might be the D (6 bases). Germline V gene data show CDR1 as LNHDA and CDR2 as SQIVND (reference sequence). Trimming took 4 bases from V and 0 from J, leaving 16 bases between them. The CDR3 runs 16 residues. CDR3 region: CASSTPGDHRSYEQYF. The CDR3 nucleotides read TGTGCCAGTAGTACCCCGGGAGACCACCGCTCCTACGAGCAGTACTTC.

The chain links TRBV5-1 to TRBJ1-1; D remains ambiguous. Germline assignment: CDR1 SGHRS and CDR2 YFSETQ. Trimming removed 5 bases at V and 1 base at J, with 12 bases between. The CDR3 covers 14 residues. The CDR3 sequence: CASSSRPTNTEAFF. CDR3 sequence (DNA): TGCGCCAGCAGTTCCAGGCCCACGAACACTGAAGCTTTCTTT.

The rearrangement joins TRBV5-1 to TRBJ2-5; 7 nucleotides align to TRBD1. Germline lookup yields CDR1 SGHRS and CDR2 YFSETQ. The CDR3 consists of 15 residues. V lost 4 bases and J lost 5; bases outside the gene matches: 11. In DNA, the CDR3 is TGCGCCAGCAGCCCGCACCCGACAGGGTGGGAGACCCAGTACTTC. This gives the protein CASSPHPTGWETQYF.

Here the CDR3 reads CASSRNGGAESPLHF. The CDR3 coding sequence is TGTGCCAGCAGCCGTAATGGGGGGGCGGAATCACCCCTCCACTTT. This chain uses TRBV5-4 with TRBJ1-6; the D gene is possibly TRBD1 (6 bases). V was clipped by 4 bases and J by 10 bases, with 18 bases between them. From germline, CDR1 is SGHNT and CDR2 YYREEE (reference sequence). The CDR3 runs 15 residues.